This T cell receptor beta chain was profiled in a study of beta chain features in type 1 diabetes. Study-level findings and limits: cDNA-based reads could over-represent cells with high TCR expression. For patients and controls alike, PCR might favor shorter templates to the same degree. Moderate but significant shortening of TCRB CDR3s was recorded in all four CD4+ subsets from Type 1 diabetes patients.

To note about this clone: The antigen is undetermined.

Germline assignment: CDR1 SGHRS and CDR2 YFSETQ. V was trimmed by 7 bases and J by 0 bases, leaving 10 bases between them. The CDR3 runs to 14 residues. The study reverse transcribed the entire isolated RNA, so it sequenced expressed TCRB transcripts. The study sequenced naive, central memory and regulatory T cell samples to an average of around 3.4 million reads. Here immunoSEQ multiplex PCR was the method, and the copy in TCRdb shows in-frame clones only, minus some. The data show over 150,000 clones, around 7.8% seen once. The specimen was central memory CD4+ T cells from blood. This sequence originates from a woman aged 40 to 50 with type 1 diabetes. V gene TRBV5-1 combines with J gene TRBJ1-4; D is ambiguous. Written as DNA, the CDR3 is TGCGCCAGCGGCCCCTTGGCAACTAATGAAAAACTGTTTTTT. Residues: CASGPLATNEKLFF.